This TCR beta chain appears in the sequencing data of a study of Graves' ophthalmopathy and Graves' hyperthyroidism. Study as a whole: Untreated patients at initial diagnosis provided peripheral blood. Study observations and caveats: Ophthalmopathy could be told apart from stable hyperthyroidism by a 13-signature model (just under 90% sensitivity, around 80% specificity).

The V gene lost 4 bases and the J gene lost 8 bases, with 26 bases spanning the gap. This CDR3 has 16 amino acids. CDR1 is SQVTM and CDR2 is ANQGSEA in the germline V gene. Other autoimmune disease, uncontrolled infection, pregnancy and lactation led to exclusion. Beta-chain TCR CDR3 regions were amplified from RNA transcripts. In the first round, RT-PCR was carried out with HTBI primers, and a multiplex PCR formed the second round. Using its own MiXCR run on the multiplex PCR reads, TCRdb lists one record per CDR3 protein. The top ten hold over 2.5% of the sample, which has hundreds of thousands of distinct CDR3 sequences, about two fifths seen once. This clonotype was found many times. Its antigen is undetermined.

Sequencing was done on a sample of peripheral blood. J is TRBJ1-1 and V is TRBV29-1; perhaps TRBD1 as D (6 bases). This TCR was sampled from an adult man with Graves' ophthalmopathy. The CDR3 region is CSVGVIGGRGVAEAFF. In DNA, the CDR3 is TGCAGCGTTGGGGTTATCGGGGGGCGCGGGGTAGCAGAAGCTTTCTTT. The variable domain in full, with the rest retrieved from reference TRBV29-1 and TRBJ1-1, is SAVISQKPSRDICQRGTSLTIQCQVDSQVTMMFWYRQQPGQSLTLIATANQGSEATYESGFVIDKFPISRPNLTFSTLTVSNMSPEDSSIYLCSVGVIGGRGVAEAFFGQGTRLTVV.